One and the same sample provided the 19 T cell receptor beta chains below, sequenced in a study of T cells in Graves' hyperthyroidism and ophthalmopathy. The TCR beta CDR3 regions underwent amplification using RNA transcripts as the source. In the first-round RT-PCR of the TCR CDR3, the HTBI primer set was used. MiXCR, run by TCRdb on the multiplex PCR reads, gives a single entry per CDR3 protein. The table shows 700,000 or so distinct CDR3 sequences, with 15% to 20% occurring only once. Specimen: blood. Receptors originate from a man aged 18 to 30 with Graves' hyperthyroidism.

The sample holds many counts of this clonotype. The chain recombines TRBV18 with TRBJ2-1; 11 bases are shared with TRBD2. CDR1 KGHSH and CDR2 LQKENI come from the germline V gene. This CDR3 comprises 17 residues. J was trimmed by 6 bases and V by 2 bases; bases with no gene match: 9. CDR3 loop: CASSPDASGRLGNEQFF. The CDR3 DNA reads as TGTGCCAGCTCACCAGACGCTAGCGGGAGGCTCGGCAATGAGCAGTTCTTC.

The CDR3 is CASSPLDLTGGKVYEQYF. CDR3 DNA: TGTGCCAGCAGTCCCCTCGACCTGACAGGGGGGAAAGTATACGAGCAGTACTTC. This chain uses TRBV6-1 with TRBJ2-7; TRBD1 matches 9 bases. The V gene's germline CDR1 is MNHNS and CDR2 SASEGT. J gave up 4 bases and V 5 bases, and 18 bases lay outside the gene matches. The CDR3 contains 18 residues.

The V gene is TRBV12-3 or TRBV12-4, the J gene TRBJ2-2; either TRBD1 or TRBD2 may supply D (5 bases each). V lost 2 bases, J lost 7 bases, and 8 bases lay in between. The CDR3 loop spans 13 amino acids. CDR3 sequence reads: CASSLWGSGELFF. DNA for the CDR3: TGTGCCAGCAGTTTATGGGGGAGCGGGGAGCTGTTTTTT.

This clonotype was seen ten or more times. The V call is TRBV28, the J call TRBJ2-7; no clear D gene. From germline, CDR1 is MDHEN and CDR2 SYDVKM. CDR3 length equals 12 residues. With 7 bases removed from V and 2 bases from J, the gap between germline ends came to 9 bases. The DNA for the CDR3 is TGTGCCAGCAAGAGGAGCGCCTACGAGCAGTACTTC. It specifies CASKRSAYEQYF.

This clonotype was observed at least ten times. This chain joins TRBV7-2 and TRBJ2-5, with 14 bases aligning to TRBD2. The CDR3 runs 15 residues. V lost 5 bases and J lost 5; bases outside the gene matches: 4. Per the germline V gene, CDR1 is SGHTA and CDR2 is FQGNSA. The CDR3 reads CASSTRTSGRETQYF. DNA of the CDR3: TGTGCCAGCAGCACCCGGACTAGCGGGAGGGAGACCCAGTACTTC. Full variable domain (outside the CDR3, taken from reference TRBV7-2 and TRBJ2-5): GAGVSQSPSNKVTEKGKDVELRCDPISGHTALYWYRQSLGQGLEFLIYFQGNSAPDKSGLPSDRFSAERTGGSVSTLTIQRTQQEDSAVYLCASSTRTSGRETQYFGPGTRLLVL.

In its sample, this clonotype was seen a few times. The junction shows a germline mismatch at one end, possibly a read error. V is TRBV7-3 and J is TRBJ2-2; possibly TRBD2 for D (5 bases). This CDR3 spans 13 amino acids. Germline V gives CDR1 SGHTA, CDR2 FQGTGA. CDR3 in amino acids: CASSPKNTGEPFF. The CDR3 nucleotides read TGTGCCAGCAGCCCCAAGAACACCGGGGAGCCGTTTTTT. The whole variable domain, filled in from reference TRBV7-3 and TRBJ2-2, reads GAGVSQTPSNKVTEKGKYVELRCDPISGHTALYWYRQSLGQGPEFLIYFQGTGAADDSGLPNDRFFAVRPEGSVSTLKIQRTERGDSAVYLCASSPKNTGEPFFGEGSRLTVL.

Note on this clonotype: A much bigger clone sits one base away, suggesting this may be a read error. V usage is TRBV28 and J usage is TRBJ1-4; D is perhaps TRBD1 (5 bases). The CDR3 spans 13 residues. The germline V gene encodes CDR1 MDHEN and CDR2 SYDVKM. The CDR3 spells CASSQGRDENLFF. The CDR3, as DNA: TGTGCCAGCAGCCAGGGAAGGGATGAAAACCTGTTTTTT.

Worth noting for this clonotype: A much more abundant neighbour one base away suggests this may be a read error. V usage is TRBV28 and J usage is TRBJ1-6; 7 nucleotides agree with TRBD1. The germline V gene encodes CDR1 MDHEN and CDR2 SYDVKM. The V segment lost 7 bases and the J segment 5 bases; nucleotides outside the gene matches: 5. The CDR3 contains 14 residues. CDR3 region: CASTSGTDNSPLHF. CDR3 nucleotides: TGTGCCAGCACTAGCGGGACAGATAATTCACCCCTCCACTTT.

This clonotype was counted between two and nine times. The chain recombines TRBV19 with TRBJ2-7; D ambiguous. The CDR3 is made up of 10 amino acids. The V and J ends lost 4 bases and 6 bases respectively, with 4 bases between them. Germline V CDR1 and CDR2: LNHDA, SQIVND (reference sequence). The CDR3 DNA sequence: TGTGCCAGTAGTAAGTCCGAGCAGTACTTC. Translation gives CASSKSEQYF.

This clonotype was observed a few times. This chain joins TRBV27 and TRBJ2-7; 7 nucleotides agree with TRBD1. The CDR3 sequence is 16 residues long. The V gene's germline CDR1 is MNHEY and CDR2 SMNVEV (reference sequence). J was trimmed by 2 bases and V by 0 bases; bases with no gene match: 7. CDR3: CASSLSYRGGPYEQYF. DNA of the CDR3: TGTGCCAGCAGTTTATCATACAGGGGCGGACCCTACGAGCAGTACTTC.

This clonotype was picked up many times. The chain employs TRBV28 and TRBJ2-1, with 12 bases matching TRBD2. Germline V CDR1 and CDR2: MDHEN, SYDVKM. The CDR3 consists of 16 residues. The junction had 3 bases not matched to a gene; V was cut back by 4 bases and J by 2 bases. In nucleotides, the CDR3 is TGTGCCAGCAGTTCCCGGACTAGCGGGGCCTACAATGAGCAGTTCTTC. Protein sequence: CASSSRTSGAYNEQFF.

The chain employs TRBV7-9 and TRBJ1-4; TRBD1 agrees at 7 bases. V trimming: 5 bases; J trimming: 11 bases; junction bases outside the gene matches: 14. The CDR3 consists of 15 residues. Germline V gives CDR1 SEHNR, CDR2 FQNEAQ (reference sequence). CDR3 bases: TGTGCCAGCAGCGACCAGGAACAGGGGTCACGGAAACTGTTTTTT. Encoded protein: CASSDQEQGSRKLFF.

This clonotype was seen at least ten times. The chain is built from TRBV28 and TRBJ1-5; unclear D gene. The germline gives CDR1 MDHEN, CDR2 SYDVKM. The CDR3 runs to 11 residues. Trimming shortened V by 5 bases and J by 7 bases, and 6 bases separated the two germline ends. The DNA for the CDR3 is TGTGCCAGCAGTGGAGGCCAGCCCCAGCATTTT. It encodes CASSGGQPQHF.

V gene TRBV7-9 combines with J gene TRBJ1-4; D gene unclear. The CDR3 has 12 amino acids. Germline V lookup: CDR1 SEHNR, CDR2 FQNEAQ (reference sequence). V gave up 3 bases and J gave up 7 bases, with 6 bases separating them. CDR3 DNA sequence: TGTGCCAGCAGCTTCACCCTTGAAAAACTGTTTTTT. Protein product: CASSFTLEKLFF.

This clonotype has more than one count but fewer than ten. The chain uses TRBV27 and TRBJ1-2, with D possibly TRBD1 on 6 matching bases. Looked up from germline, CDR1 is MNHEY and CDR2 is SMNVEV (reference sequence). V was shortened by 0 bases and J by 5 bases, with 10 bases between the two germline ends. The CDR3 sequence is 14 residues long. CDR3 residues: CASSLSRGEYGYTF. The CDR3, as DNA: TGTGCCAGCAGTTTATCCAGGGGCGAGTATGGCTACACCTTC.

This clonotype was counted at least ten times. The chain carries TRBV9 and TRBJ1-5; tentative D call: TRBD1 (5 bases). Germline V gene lookup returns CDR1 SGDLS and CDR2 YYNGEE. The CDR3 runs 14 residues. Deletions cut 3 bases from V and 4 bases from J, with 11 bases between. The CDR3 DNA reads as TGTGCCAGCAGCGCACCAGGGCTAAATCAGCCCCAGCATTTT. Protein product: CASSAPGLNQPQHF.

Many counts were recorded for this clonotype. V gene TRBV28 combines with J gene TRBJ2-3, with D maybe TRBD1 (6 bases). This CDR3 region has 17 residues. Trimming took off 5 bases at V and 3 bases at J, with 21 bases between the two ends. The germline V gene encodes CDR1 MDHEN and CDR2 SYDVKM. CDR3 region: CASSRSYRAIRTDTQYF. In DNA, the CDR3 is TGTGCCAGCAGTAGGAGTTACAGGGCAATAAGGACAGATACGCAGTATTTT.

A word on this clonotype: This clone may be a read error of a much larger clone one base away. This chain links TRBV18 with TRBJ2-5; D is perhaps TRBD2 (6 bases). The CDR3 consists of 14 residues. The germline V gene encodes CDR1 KGHSH and CDR2 LQKENI. The CDR3 region is CTSSPRSPPGAQYF. Written as DNA, the CDR3 is TGTACCAGCTCACCACGTTCCCCACCGGGAGCCCAGTACTTC.

The genes are TRBV9 and TRBJ2-3; the match to TRBD2 covers 11 bases. CDR3 length: 17 amino acids. V trimming: 0 bases; J trimming: 2 bases; junction bases outside the gene matches: 5. The germline gives CDR1 SGDLS, CDR2 YYNGEE. In DNA, the CDR3 is TGTGCCAGCAGCGTAGAGGGACTAGCGGAGGCCACAGATACGCAGTATTTT. Its translation is CASSVEGLAEATDTQYF.